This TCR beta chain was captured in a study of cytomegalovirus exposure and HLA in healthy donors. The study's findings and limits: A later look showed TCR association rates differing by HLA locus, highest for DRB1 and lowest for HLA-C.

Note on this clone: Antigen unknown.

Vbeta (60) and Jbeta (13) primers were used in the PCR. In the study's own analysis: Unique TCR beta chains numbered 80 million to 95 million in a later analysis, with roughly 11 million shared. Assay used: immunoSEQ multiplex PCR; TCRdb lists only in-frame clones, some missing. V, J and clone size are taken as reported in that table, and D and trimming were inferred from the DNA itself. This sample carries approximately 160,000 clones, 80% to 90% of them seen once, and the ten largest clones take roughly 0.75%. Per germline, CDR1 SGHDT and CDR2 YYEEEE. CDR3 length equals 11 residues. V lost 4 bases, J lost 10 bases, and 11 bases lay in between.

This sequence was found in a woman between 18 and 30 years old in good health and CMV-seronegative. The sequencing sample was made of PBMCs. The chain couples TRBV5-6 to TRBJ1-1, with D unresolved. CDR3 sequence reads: CASSAPTGAFF. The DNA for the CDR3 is TGTGCCAGCAGCGCTCCCACCGGAGCTTTCTTT.